This T cell receptor (beta chain) is from a study of response to subunit inactivated influenza vaccine. The V end lost 3 bases, the J end lost 4 bases, and 17 bases lay between the germline ends. Germline values: CDR1 ENHRY, CDR2 SYGVKD. The CDR3 extends over 16 amino acids. General study findings and limits: With each seasonal influenza vaccination, the authors suggested, few new T cells are recruited.

Regarding this clonotype: Its cognate antigen is unknown.

TCRdb reanalysed the RT-PCR reads using MiXCR and keeps one entry per CDR3 protein. The sample records under 200,000 distinct CDR3 sequences, over 8.5% being singletons. The clonotype was recovered from a man aged 50 to 69 who received an inactivated influenza vaccine. Sequencing used CD8+ T cells sorted from PBMCs, obtained around 25 months after vaccination. V usage is TRBV10-3 and J usage is TRBJ2-3, with D possibly matching TRBD2 (6 bases). The CDR3: CAISDPGLGGADTQYF. CDR3 in DNA: TGTGCCATCAGTGACCCGGGGTTAGGAGGGGCAGATACGCAGTATTTT.